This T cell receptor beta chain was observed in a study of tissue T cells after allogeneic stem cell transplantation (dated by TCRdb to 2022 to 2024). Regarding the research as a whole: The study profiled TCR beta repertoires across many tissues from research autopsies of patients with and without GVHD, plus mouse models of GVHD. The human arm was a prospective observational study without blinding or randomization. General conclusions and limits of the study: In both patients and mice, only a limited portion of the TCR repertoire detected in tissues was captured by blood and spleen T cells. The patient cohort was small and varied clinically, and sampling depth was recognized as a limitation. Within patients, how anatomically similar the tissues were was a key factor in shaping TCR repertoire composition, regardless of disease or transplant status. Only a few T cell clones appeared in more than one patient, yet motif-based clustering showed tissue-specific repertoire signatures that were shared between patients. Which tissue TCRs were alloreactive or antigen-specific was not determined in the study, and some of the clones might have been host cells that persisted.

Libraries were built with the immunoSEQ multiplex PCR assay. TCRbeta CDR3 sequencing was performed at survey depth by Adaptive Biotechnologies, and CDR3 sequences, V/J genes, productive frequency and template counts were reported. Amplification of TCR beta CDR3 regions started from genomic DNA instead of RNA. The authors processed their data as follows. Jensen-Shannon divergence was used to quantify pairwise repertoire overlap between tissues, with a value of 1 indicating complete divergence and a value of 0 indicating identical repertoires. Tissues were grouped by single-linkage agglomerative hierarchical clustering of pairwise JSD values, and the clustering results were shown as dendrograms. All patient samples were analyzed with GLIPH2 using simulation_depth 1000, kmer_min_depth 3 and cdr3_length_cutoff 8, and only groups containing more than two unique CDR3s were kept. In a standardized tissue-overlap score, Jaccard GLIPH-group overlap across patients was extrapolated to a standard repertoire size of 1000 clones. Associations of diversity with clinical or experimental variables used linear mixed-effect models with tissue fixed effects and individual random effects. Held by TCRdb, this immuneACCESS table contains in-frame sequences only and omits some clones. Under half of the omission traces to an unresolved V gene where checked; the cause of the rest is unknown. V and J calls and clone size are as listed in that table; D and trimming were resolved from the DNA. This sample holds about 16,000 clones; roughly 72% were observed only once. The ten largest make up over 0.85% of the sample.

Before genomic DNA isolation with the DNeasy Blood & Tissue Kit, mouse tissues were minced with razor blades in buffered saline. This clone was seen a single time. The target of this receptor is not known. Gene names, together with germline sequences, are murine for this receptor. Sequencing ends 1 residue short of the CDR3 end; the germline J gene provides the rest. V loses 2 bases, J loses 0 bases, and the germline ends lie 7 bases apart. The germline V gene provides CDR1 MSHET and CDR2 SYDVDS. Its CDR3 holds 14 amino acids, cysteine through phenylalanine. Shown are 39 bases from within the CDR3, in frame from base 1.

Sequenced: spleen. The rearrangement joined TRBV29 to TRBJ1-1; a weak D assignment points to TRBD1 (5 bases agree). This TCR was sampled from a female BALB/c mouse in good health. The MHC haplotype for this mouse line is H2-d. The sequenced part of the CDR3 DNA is TGTGCTAGCAGTTTAATGGGGGCAAACACAGAAGTCTTC. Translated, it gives CASSLMGANTEVF. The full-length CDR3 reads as CASSLMGANTEVFF.